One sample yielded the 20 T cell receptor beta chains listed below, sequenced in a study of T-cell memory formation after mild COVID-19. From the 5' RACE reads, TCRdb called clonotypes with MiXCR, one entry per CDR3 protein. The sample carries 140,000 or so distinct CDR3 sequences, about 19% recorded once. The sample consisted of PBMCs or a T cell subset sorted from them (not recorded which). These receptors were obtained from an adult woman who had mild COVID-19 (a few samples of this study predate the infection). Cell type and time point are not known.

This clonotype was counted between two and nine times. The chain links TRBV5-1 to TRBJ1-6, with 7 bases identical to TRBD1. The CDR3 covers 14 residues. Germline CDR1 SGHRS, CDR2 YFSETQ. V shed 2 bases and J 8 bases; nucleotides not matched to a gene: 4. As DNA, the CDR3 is TGCGCCAGCAGCTTCGGGACAGCCCATTCACCCCTCCACTTT. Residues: CASSFGTAHSPLHF.

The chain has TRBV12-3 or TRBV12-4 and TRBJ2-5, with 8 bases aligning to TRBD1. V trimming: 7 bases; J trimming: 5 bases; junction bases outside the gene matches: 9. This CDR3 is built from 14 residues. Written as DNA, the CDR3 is TGTGCCAGCACCAACGGACAGGGCGGGGAGACCCAGTACTTC. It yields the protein CASTNGQGGETQYF.

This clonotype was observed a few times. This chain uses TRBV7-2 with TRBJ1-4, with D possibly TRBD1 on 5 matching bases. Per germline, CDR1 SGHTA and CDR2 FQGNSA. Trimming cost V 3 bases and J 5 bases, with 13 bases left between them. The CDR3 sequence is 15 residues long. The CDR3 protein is CASSFRRVGNEKLFF. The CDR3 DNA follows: TGTGCCAGCAGCTTTCGCAGGGTCGGGAATGAAAAACTGTTTTTT.

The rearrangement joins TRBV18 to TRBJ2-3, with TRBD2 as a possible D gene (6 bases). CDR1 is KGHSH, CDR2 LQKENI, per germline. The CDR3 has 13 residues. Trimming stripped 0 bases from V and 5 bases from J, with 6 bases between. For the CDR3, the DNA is TGTGCCAGCTCACCACCGGGGGGAGATACGCAGTATTTT. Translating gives CASSPPGGDTQYF.

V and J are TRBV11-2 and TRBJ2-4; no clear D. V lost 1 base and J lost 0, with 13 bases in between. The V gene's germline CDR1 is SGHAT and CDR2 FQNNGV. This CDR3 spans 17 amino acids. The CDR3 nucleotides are TGTGCCAGCAGCTTAGTCGCACCCCTAGTAGCCAAAAACATTCAGTACTTC. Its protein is CASSLVAPLVAKNIQYF.

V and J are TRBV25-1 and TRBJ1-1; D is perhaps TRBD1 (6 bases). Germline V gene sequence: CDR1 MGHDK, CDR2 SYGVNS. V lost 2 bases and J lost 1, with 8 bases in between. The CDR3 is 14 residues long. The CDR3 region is CASSETGRNTEAFF. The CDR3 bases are TGTGCCAGCAGTGAAACAGGGAGGAACACTGAAGCTTTCTTT.

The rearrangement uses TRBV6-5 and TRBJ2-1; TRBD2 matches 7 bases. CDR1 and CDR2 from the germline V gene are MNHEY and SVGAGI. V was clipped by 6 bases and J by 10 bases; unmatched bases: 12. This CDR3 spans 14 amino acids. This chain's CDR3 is CASRKRGARGEQFF. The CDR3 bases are TGTGCCAGCAGAAAGCGGGGTGCCCGGGGAGAGCAGTTCTTC.

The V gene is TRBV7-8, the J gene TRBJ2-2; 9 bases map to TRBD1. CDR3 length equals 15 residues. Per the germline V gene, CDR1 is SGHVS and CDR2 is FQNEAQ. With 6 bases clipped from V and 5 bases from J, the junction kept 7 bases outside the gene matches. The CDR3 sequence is CASRLQGAPTGELFF. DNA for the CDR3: TGTGCCAGCAGACTACAGGGGGCCCCTACCGGGGAGCTGTTTTTT.

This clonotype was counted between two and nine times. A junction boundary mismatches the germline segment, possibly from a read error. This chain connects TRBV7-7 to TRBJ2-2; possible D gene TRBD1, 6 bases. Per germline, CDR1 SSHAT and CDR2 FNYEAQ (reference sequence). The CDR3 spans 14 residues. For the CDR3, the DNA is TGTGCTAGCAGTCCGGACAGCCTCTCCGGGGAGCTGTTTTTT. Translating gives CASSPDSLSGELFF.

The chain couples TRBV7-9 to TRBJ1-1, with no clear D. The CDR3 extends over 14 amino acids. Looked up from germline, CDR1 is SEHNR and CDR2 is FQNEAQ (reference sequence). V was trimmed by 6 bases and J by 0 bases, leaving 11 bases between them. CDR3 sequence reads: CASSHTGMNTEAFF. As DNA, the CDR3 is TGTGCCAGCAGTCACACGGGTATGAACACTGAAGCTTTCTTT.

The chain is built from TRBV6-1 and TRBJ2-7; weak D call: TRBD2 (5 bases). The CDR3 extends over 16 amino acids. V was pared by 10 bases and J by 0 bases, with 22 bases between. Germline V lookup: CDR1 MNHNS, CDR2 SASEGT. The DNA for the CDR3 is TGTGCCACATTAACCTTCCCGAGGGTCCCCTCCTACGAGCAGTACTTC. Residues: CATLTFPRVPSYEQYF.

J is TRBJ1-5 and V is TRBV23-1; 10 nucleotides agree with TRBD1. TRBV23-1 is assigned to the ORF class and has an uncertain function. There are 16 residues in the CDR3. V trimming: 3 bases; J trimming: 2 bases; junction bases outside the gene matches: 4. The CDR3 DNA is TGCGCCAGCAGTCATTTGGACAGGGGGTGCAATCAGCCCCAGCATTTT. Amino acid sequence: CASSHLDRGCNQPQHF.

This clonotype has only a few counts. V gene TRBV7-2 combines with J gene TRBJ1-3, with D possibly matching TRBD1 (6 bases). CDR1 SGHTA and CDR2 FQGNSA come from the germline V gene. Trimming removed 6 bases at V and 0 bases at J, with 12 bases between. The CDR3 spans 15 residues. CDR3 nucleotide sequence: TGTGCCAGCAGTCAGGGGCTTAGCTCTGGAAACACCATATATTTT. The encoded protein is CASSQGLSSGNTIYF.

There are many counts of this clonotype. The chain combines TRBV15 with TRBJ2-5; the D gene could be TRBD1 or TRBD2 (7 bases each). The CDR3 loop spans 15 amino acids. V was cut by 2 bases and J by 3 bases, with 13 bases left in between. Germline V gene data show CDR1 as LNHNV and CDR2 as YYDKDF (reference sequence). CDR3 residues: CATSRQQGTKETQYF. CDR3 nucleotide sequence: TGTGCCACCAGCAGACAACAGGGGACTAAAGAGACCCAGTACTTC.

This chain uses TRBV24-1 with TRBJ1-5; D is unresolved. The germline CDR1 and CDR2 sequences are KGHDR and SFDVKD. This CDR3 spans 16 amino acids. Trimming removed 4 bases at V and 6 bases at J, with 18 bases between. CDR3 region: CATSDPLEGSGQPQHF. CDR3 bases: TGTGCCACCAGTGACCCCCTTGAGGGAAGCGGTCAGCCCCAGCATTTT.

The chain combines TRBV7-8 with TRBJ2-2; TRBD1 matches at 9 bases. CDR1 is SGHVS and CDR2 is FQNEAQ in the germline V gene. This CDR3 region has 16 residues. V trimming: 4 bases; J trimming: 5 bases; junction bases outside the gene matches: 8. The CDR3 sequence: CASSSSGTGTTGELFF. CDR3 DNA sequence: TGTGCCAGCAGCTCCTCCGGGACAGGGACAACCGGGGAGCTGTTTTTT.

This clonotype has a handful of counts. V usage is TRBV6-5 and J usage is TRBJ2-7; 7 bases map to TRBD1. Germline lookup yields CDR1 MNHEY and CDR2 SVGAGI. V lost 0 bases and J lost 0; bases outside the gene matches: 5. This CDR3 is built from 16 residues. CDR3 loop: CASSYSRGGSSYEQYF. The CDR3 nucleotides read TGTGCCAGCAGTTACTCTCGAGGGGGCAGCTCCTACGAGCAGTACTTC.

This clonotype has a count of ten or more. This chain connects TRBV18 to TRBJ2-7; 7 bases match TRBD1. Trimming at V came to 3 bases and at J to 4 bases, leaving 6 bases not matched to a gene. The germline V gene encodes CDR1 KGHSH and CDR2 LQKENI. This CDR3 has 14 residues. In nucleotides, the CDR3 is TGTGCCAGCTCACCCACCCCGACAGGGTACGAGCAGTACTTC. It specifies CASSPTPTGYEQYF.

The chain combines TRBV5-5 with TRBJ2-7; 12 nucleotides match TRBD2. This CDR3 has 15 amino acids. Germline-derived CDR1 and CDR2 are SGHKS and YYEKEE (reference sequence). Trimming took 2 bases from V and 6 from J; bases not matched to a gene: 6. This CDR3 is CASSLLGLAGSEQYF. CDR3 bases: TGTGCCAGCAGCTTACTAGGACTAGCGGGAAGCGAGCAGTACTTC.

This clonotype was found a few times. The CDR3 reads CSASAIGSFANEQFF. The CDR3 DNA sequence: TGCAGTGCTAGCGCCATTGGGTCATTCGCCAATGAGCAGTTCTTC. The chain links TRBV20-1 to TRBJ2-1; D gene uncertain. CDR1 is DFQATT and CDR2 is SNEGSKA in the germline V gene (reference sequence). With 3 bases removed from V and 6 bases from J, the gap between germline ends came to 18 bases. This CDR3 is 15 amino acids long.